This TCR beta chain was sequenced for a study of shared clonotypes between healthy human individuals. Splitting of each subset's genomic DNA was done evenly across several immunoSEQ plates. The table came from immunoSEQ multiplex PCR; TCRdb's copy has only in-frame clones and leaves some out. The sample lists some 2 million clones; 90% to 95% were seen once. In the case of this clone: Its antigen is not known.

The CDR3 spans 16 residues. Germline values: CDR1 SGHRS, CDR2 YFSETQ. V lost 2 bases, J lost 4 bases, and 8 bases stayed unmatched. Overall study results and limits: Despite large depth, rarefaction showed incomplete sorted-subset sequencing.

The material sequenced was naive CD4+ T cells sorted from blood. Subset meaning: CD45RA+ positively selected. The source of this sequence is a man aged 18-30 years in good health. This chain joins TRBV5-1 and TRBJ2-5; TRBD1 agrees at 10 bases. CDR3 residues: CASSFGDRGFIETQYF. CDR3 nucleotides: TGCGCCAGCAGCTTTGGGGACAGGGGCTTTATAGAGACCCAGTACTTC.